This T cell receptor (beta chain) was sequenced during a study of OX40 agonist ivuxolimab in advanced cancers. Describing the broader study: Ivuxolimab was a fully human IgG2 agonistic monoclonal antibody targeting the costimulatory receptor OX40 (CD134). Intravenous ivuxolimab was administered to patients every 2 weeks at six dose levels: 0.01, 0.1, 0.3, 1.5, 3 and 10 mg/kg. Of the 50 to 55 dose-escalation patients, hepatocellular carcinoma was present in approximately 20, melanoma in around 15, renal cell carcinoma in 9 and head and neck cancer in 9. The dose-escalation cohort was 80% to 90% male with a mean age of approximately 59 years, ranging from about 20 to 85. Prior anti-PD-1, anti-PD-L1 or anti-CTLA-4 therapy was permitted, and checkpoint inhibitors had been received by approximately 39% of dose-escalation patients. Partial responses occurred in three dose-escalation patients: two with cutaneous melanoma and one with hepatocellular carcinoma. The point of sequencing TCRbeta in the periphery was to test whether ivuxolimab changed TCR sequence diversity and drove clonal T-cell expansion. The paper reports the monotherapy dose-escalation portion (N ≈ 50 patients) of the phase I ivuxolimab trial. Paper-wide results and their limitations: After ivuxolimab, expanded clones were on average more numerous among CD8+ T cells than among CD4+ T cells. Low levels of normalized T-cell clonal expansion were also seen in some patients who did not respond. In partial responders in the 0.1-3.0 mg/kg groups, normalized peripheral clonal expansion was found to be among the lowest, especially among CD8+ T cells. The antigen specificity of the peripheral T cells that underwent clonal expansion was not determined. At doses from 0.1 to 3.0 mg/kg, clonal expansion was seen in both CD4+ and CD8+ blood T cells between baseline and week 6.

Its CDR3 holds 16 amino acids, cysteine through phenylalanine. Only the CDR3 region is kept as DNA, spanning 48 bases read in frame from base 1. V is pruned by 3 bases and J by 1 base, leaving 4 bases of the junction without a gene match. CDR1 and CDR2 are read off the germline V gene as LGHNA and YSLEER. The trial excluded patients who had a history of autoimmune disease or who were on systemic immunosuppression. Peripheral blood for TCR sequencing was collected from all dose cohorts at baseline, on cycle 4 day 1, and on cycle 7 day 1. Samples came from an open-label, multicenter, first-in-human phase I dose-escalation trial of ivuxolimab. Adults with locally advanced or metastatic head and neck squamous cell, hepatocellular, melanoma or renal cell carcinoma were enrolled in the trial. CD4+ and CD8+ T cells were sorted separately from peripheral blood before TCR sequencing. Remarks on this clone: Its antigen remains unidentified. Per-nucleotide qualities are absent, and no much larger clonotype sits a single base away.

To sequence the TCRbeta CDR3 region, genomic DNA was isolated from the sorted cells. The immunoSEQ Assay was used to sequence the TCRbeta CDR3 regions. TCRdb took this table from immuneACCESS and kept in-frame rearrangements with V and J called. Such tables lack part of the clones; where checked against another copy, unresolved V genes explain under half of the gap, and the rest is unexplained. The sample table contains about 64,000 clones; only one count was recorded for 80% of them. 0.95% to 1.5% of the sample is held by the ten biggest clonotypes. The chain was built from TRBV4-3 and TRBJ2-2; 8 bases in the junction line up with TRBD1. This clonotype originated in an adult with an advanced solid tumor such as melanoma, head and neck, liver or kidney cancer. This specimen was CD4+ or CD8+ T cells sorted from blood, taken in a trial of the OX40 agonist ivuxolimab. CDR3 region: CASSHRQGLNTGELFF. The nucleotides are TGCGCCAGCAGCCACAGACAGGGGCTGAACACCGGGGAGCTGTTTTTT.